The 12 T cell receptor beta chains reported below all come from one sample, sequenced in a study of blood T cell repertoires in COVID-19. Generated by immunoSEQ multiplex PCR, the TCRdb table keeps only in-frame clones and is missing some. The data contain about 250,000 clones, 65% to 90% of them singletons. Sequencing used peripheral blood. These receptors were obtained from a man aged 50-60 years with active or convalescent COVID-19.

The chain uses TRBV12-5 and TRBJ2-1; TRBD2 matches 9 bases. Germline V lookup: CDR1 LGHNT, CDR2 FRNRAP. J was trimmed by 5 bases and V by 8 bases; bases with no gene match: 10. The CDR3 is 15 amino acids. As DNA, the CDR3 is TGTGCTAGTAGAGCGGCGGGAGGGCCCCACAATGAGCAGTTCTTC. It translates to CASRAAGGPHNEQFF.

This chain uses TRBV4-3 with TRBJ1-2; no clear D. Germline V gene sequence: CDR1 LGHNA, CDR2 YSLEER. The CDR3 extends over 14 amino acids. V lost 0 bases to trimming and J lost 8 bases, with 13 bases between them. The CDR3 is CASSQDRAARGYTF. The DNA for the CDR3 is TGCGCCAGCAGCCAAGATCGAGCGGCGAGGGGCTACACCTTC.

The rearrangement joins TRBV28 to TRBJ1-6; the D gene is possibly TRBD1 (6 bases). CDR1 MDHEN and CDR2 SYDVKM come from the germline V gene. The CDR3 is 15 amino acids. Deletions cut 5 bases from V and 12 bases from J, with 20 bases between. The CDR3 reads CASSIGFRGIQPLHF. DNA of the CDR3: TGTGCCAGCAGTATAGGGTTCAGGGGAATTCAACCCCTCCACTTT.

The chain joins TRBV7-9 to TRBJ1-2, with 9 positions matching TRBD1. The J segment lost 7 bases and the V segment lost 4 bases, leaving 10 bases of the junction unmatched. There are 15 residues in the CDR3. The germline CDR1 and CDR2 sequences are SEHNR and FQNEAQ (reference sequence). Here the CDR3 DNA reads TGTGCCAGCAGCTCCCAGACAGGGGGGATTTCTGGCTACACCTTC. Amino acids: CASSSQTGGISGYTF.

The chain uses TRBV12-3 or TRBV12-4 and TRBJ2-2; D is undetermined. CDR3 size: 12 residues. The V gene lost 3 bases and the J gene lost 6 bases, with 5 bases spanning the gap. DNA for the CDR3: TGTGCCAGCAGTTTTCCATCCGGGGAGCTGTTTTTT. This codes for CASSFPSGELFF.

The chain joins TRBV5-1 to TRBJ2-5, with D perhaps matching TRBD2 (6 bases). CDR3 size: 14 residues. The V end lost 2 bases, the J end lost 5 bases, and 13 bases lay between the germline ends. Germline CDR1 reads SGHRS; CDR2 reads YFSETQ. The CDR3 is CASSFSGDSETQYF. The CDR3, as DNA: TGCGCCAGCAGCTTTTCGGGGGATAGTGAGACCCAGTACTTC.

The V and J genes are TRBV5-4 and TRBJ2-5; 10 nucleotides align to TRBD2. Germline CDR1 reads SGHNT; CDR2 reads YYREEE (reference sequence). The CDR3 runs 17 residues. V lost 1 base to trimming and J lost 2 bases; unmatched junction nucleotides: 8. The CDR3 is CASSLPGRAGGQETQYF. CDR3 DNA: TGTGCCAGCAGCTTGCCAGGGCGAGCGGGAGGGCAAGAGACCCAGTACTTC.

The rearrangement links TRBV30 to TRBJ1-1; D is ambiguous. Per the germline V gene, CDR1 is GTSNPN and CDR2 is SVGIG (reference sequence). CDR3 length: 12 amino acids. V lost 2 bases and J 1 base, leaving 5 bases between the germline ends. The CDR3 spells CAWSPTNTEAFF. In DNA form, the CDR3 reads TGTGCCTGGAGTCCTACGAACACTGAAGCTTTCTTT.

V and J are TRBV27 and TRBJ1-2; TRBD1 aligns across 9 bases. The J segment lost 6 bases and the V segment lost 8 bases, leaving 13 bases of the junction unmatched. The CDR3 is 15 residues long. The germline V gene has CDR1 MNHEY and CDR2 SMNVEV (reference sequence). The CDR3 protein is CASRTQGTGWNGYTF. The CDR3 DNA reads TGTGCCAGCCGTACCCAAGGGACAGGGTGGAATGGCTACACCTTC.

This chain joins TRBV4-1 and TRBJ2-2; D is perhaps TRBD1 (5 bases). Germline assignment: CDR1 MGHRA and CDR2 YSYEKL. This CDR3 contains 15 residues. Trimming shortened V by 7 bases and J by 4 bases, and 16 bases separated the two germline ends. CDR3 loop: CASNSPGQGTGELFF. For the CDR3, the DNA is TGCGCCAGCAACAGCCCAGGGCAGGGCACCGGGGAGCTGTTTTTT.

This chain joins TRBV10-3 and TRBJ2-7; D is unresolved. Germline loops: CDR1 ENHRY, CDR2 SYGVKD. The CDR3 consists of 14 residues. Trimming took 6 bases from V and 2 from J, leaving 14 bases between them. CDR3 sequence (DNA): TGTGCCATCAGCGCCCCAGAATTCCCCTACGAGCAGTACTTC. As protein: CAISAPEFPYEQYF.

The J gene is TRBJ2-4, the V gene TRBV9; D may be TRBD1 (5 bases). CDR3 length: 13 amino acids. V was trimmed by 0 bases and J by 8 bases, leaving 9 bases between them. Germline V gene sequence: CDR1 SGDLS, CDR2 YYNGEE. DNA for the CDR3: TGTGCCAGCAGCGTAGGGACAAGGGACATTCAGTACTTC. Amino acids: CASSVGTRDIQYF.